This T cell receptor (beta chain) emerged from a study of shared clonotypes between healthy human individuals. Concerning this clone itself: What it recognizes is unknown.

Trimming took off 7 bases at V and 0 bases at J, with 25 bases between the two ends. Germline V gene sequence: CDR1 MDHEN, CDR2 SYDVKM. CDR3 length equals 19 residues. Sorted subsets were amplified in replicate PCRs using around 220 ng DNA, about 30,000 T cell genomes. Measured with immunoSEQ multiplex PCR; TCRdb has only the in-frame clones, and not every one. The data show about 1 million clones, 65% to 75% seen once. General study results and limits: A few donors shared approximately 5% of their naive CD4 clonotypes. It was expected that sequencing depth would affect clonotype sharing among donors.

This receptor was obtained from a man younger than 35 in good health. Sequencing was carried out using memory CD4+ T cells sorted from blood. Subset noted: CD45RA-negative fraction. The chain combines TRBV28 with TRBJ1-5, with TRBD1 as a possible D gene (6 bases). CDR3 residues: CASTNGGPGSFYSNQPQHF. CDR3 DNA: TGTGCCAGCACTAATGGGGGGCCTGGGTCGTTTTATAGCAATCAGCCCCAGCATTTT.